The 19 T cell receptor beta chains in this list originate from one sample, sequenced in a study of human thymus T cells. Thymic material originated from resections removed in the course of corrective heart surgery. Method: immunoSEQ multiplex PCR; TCRdb's copy keeps in-frame clones and lacks some. The sample lists about 78,000 clones, around 96% occurring once. The specimen sequenced was thymus tissue. These receptors were collected from a boy under three years old with a congenital heart defect but otherwise immunologically healthy.

The chain joins TRBV6-1 to TRBJ2-5; D is unresolved. Germline CDR1 reads MNHNS; CDR2 reads SASEGT. The CDR3 spans 18 residues. The ends were cut back, 2 bases at V and 5 bases at J, with 24 bases in the middle. The CDR3 sequence is CASSEFPGKEESRETQYF. Here the CDR3 DNA reads TGTGCCAGCAGTGAATTCCCTGGGAAAGAGGAGTCTAGGGAGACCCAGTACTTC.

This clone was seen a handful of times. V usage is TRBV7-9 and J usage is TRBJ1-1, with D hard to call. Germline assignment: CDR1 SEHNR and CDR2 FQNEAQ (reference sequence). Trimming took 3 bases from V and 4 from J, leaving 15 bases between them. The CDR3 runs 15 residues. The chain's CDR3 is CASSLFGNEGTEAFF. The CDR3 DNA follows: TGTGCCAGCAGCTTGTTCGGCAATGAGGGCACTGAAGCTTTCTTT.

The genes are TRBV7-8 and TRBJ2-5; D tentatively reads TRBD1 or TRBD2 (5 bases each). The CDR3 runs to 19 residues. V shed 4 bases and J shed 5 bases, with 29 bases lying between them. Germline V gene data show CDR1 as SGHVS and CDR2 as FQNEAQ. The CDR3 protein is CASSSMSIGDGGLAETQYF. The CDR3 DNA reads TGTGCCAGCAGCTCCATGTCAATAGGGGACGGAGGATTGGCGGAGACCCAGTACTTC.

This chain connects TRBV29-1 to TRBJ2-5; D tentatively reads TRBD1 or TRBD2 (5 bases each). The tail of the sequence fits TRBJ2-7 better, so the J call may be wrong. CDR3 length: 14 amino acids. Germline values: CDR1 SQVTM, CDR2 ANQGSEA. CDR3 sequence reads: CSVGLGRSPYEQYF. In nucleotides, the CDR3 is TGCAGCGTTGGGTTGGGACGGTCTCCCTACGAGCAGTACTTC.

The CDR3 is CASSFPDSGQTIQYF. CDR3 sequence (DNA): TGTGCCAGCAGCTTCCCCGACTCGGGACAAACTATTCAGTACTTC. This chain links TRBV7-8 with TRBJ2-4; a weak D match, TRBD1 (6 bases). This CDR3 has 15 amino acids. Deletions cut 3 bases from V and 10 bases from J, with 19 bases between. Germline CDR1 SGHVS, CDR2 FQNEAQ.

This chain connects TRBV10-3 to TRBJ2-1; 13 bases map to TRBD2. Per the germline V gene, CDR1 is ENHRY and CDR2 is SYGVKD. The CDR3 sequence is 18 residues long. The ends lost 8 bases at V and 2 bases at J; junction bases unmatched: 12. The CDR3 DNA reads as TGTGCCATCGGGCATTCGGGGACTAGCGGGAACACCTACAATGAGCAGTTCTTC. Its protein product is CAIGHSGTSGNTYNEQFF.

The rearrangement links TRBV7-8 to TRBJ1-1; 9 bases agree with TRBD1. The CDR3 totals 14 residues. V was clipped by 5 bases and J by 4 bases; unmatched bases: 5. In germline, CDR1 is SGHVS, CDR2 FQNEAQ. CDR3 sequence (DNA): TGTGCCAGCAGCCCAACAGGGGGCGGCACTGAAGCTTTCTTT. This encodes CASSPTGGGTEAFF.

This clone was seen a single time. This chain uses TRBV5-1 with TRBJ2-7; 7 bases fit TRBD1. The CDR3 is 15 amino acids. Germline V gene lookup returns CDR1 SGHRS and CDR2 YFSETQ. V was clipped by 1 base and J by 0 bases; unmatched bases: 4. CDR3 in DNA: TGCGCCAGCAGCTTGAATGGGACAGCCTCCTACGAGCAGTACTTC. It codes for CASSLNGTASYEQYF.

The chain combines TRBV5-1 with TRBJ2-1, with 14 bases matching TRBD2. CDR1 and CDR2 from the germline V gene are SGHRS and YFSETQ. After removal of 3 bases from V and 4 bases from J, the junction contained 6 bases not matched to a gene. This CDR3 region has 17 residues. As DNA, the CDR3 is TGCGCCAGCAGCTACACGGGACTAGCGGGAGCGTACAATGAGCAGTTCTTC. This translates into CASSYTGLAGAYNEQFF.

The chain recombines TRBV15 with TRBJ1-1; D unclear. The CDR3 consists of 16 residues. V was shortened by 0 bases and J by 1 base, with 12 bases between the two germline ends. Germline values: CDR1 LNHNV, CDR2 YYDKDF (reference sequence). CDR3 nucleotides: TGTGCCACCAGCAGAGATAACCGACTTAGGAACACTGAAGCTTTCTTT. Translated, it gives CATSRDNRLRNTEAFF.

V usage is TRBV19 and J usage is TRBJ2-7; perhaps TRBD1 as D (6 bases). The CDR3 has 14 amino acids. V lost 6 bases, J lost 3 bases, and 15 bases lay in between. Germline values: CDR1 LNHDA, CDR2 SQIVND (reference sequence). The CDR3 nucleotides are TGTGCCAGTAGCTACAGGGACACCTTCTACGAGCAGTACTTC. Amino acids: CASSYRDTFYEQYF.

This sequence joins TRBV25-1 and TRBJ2-7, with a possible D match to TRBD2 (6 bases). Germline-derived CDR1 and CDR2 are MGHDK and SYGVNS. Trimming shortened V by 4 bases and J by 0 bases, and 13 bases separated the two germline ends. The CDR3 is 15 amino acids. The CDR3 region is CASSGGTVGSYEQYF. In nucleotides, the CDR3 is TGTGCCAGCAGTGGTGGGACTGTTGGCTCCTACGAGCAGTACTTC.

This rearrangement joins TRBV18 to TRBJ2-5; D remains unclear. V was cut by 3 bases and J by 3 bases, with 14 bases left in between. This CDR3 contains 15 residues. Germline CDR1 is KGHSH and CDR2 is LQKENI. In nucleotides, the CDR3 is TGTGCCAGCTCACCTTCCCGGGTGGGGAAAGAGACCCAGTACTTC. Translation gives CASSPSRVGKETQYF.

This rearrangement joins TRBV6-5 to TRBJ1-1; tentatively, D is TRBD1 (5 bases). This CDR3 is built from 13 residues. V lost 8 bases and J 4 bases, leaving 14 bases between the germline ends. Germline CDR1 MNHEY, CDR2 SVGAGI. The chain's CDR3 is CASRGRGGTEAFF. CDR3 coding DNA: TGTGCCAGCCGGGGGAGGGGCGGCACTGAAGCTTTCTTT.

The V gene is TRBV30, the J gene TRBJ2-4; D is unclear. Deletions cut 2 bases from V and 0 bases from J, with 11 bases between. Germline CDR1 reads GTSNPN; CDR2 reads SVGIG (reference sequence). The CDR3 is 15 amino acids. The CDR3 coding sequence is TGTGCCTGGAGTTCCGAAAGGGTAGCCAAAAACATTCAGTACTTC. Protein sequence: CAWSSERVAKNIQYF. Full variable domain (missing parts from reference TRBV30 and TRBJ2-4): SQTIHQWPATLVQPVGSPLSLECTVEGTSNPNLYWYRQAAGRGLQLLFYSVGIGQISSEVPQNLSASRPQDRQFILSSKKLLLSDSGFYLCAWSSERVAKNIQYFGAGTRLSVL.

The chain has TRBV25-1 and TRBJ1-2; 8 positions agree with TRBD1. The CDR3 is made up of 13 amino acids. Unmatched junction bases numbered 4, after V lost 5 bases and J lost 5 bases. Germline values: CDR1 MGHDK, CDR2 SYGVNS. The CDR3: CASSLQGGYGYTF. The CDR3 DNA reads as TGTGCCAGCAGTTTACAGGGGGGATATGGCTACACCTTC.

The rearrangement joins TRBV27 to TRBJ1-5; 7 bases are shared with TRBD1. This CDR3 is built from 14 residues. V shed 2 bases, J shed 3 bases, and the junction held 1 base outside the gene matches. Germline CDR1 reads MNHEY; CDR2 reads SMNVEV (reference sequence). For the CDR3, the DNA is TGTGCCAGCAGTTTAGGGACAGCCAATCAGCCCCAGCATTTT. Its protein product is CASSLGTANQPQHF.

The chain has TRBV2 and TRBJ2-5; D might be TRBD2 (5 bases). In germline, CDR1 is SNHLY, CDR2 FYNNEI. The CDR3 is made up of 12 amino acids. V was cut by 1 base and J by 5 bases, with 5 bases left in between. DNA of the CDR3: TGTGCCAGCAGTGAAGGGGAGGAGACCCAGTACTTC. Translation gives CASSEGEETQYF.

This rearrangement joins TRBV28 to TRBJ2-7, with a possible D match to TRBD1 (6 bases). This CDR3 region has 13 residues. The germline V and J ends were trimmed by 6 bases and 4 bases, with 13 bases remaining between them. The germline V gene has CDR1 MDHEN and CDR2 SYDVKM. The CDR3 loop reads CASSYRVRYEQYF. CDR3 in DNA: TGTGCCAGCAGCTACAGGGTAAGGTACGAGCAGTACTTC.